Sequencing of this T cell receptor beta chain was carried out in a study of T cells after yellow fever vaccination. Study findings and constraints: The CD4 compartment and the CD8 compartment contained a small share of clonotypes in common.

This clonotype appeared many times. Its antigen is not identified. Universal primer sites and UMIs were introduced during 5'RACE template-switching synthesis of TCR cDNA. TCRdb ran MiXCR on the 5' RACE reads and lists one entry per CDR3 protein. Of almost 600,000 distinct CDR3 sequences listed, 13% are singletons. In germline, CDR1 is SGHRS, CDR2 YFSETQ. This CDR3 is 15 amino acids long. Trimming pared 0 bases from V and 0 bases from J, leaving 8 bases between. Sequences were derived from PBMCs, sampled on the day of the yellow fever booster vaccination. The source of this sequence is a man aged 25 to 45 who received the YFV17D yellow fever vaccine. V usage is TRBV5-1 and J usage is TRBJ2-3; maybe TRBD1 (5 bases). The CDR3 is CASSLVAGSTDTQYF. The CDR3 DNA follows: TGCGCCAGCAGCTTGGTGGCAGGGAGCACAGATACGCAGTATTTT.